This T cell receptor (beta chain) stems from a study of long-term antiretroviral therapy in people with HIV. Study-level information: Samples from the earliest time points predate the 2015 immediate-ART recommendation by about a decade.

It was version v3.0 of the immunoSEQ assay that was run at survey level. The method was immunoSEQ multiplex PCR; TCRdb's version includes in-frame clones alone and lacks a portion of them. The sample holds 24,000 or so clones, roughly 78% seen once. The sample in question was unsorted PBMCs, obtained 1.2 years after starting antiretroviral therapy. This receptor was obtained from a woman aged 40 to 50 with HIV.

CDR3 sequence reads: CASSIDASGPRNTGELFF. DNA of the CDR3: TGTGCCAGTAGTATAGACGCTAGCGGGCCACGGAACACCGGGGAGCTGTTTTTT. The chain joins TRBV19 to TRBJ2-2, with 8 bases lining up with TRBD2. The V gene's germline CDR1 is LNHDA and CDR2 SQIVND (reference sequence). The CDR3 consists of 18 residues. After removal of 0 bases from V and 1 base from J, the junction contained 7 bases not matched to a gene. Filled out from reference TRBV19 and TRBJ2-2, the complete variable domain reads DGGITQSPKYLFRKEGQNVTLSCEQNLNHDAMYWYRQDPGQGLRLIYYSQIVNDFQKGDIAEGYSVSREKKESFPLTVTSAQKNPTAFYLCASSIDASGPRNTGELFFGEGSRLTVL.